Shown below are 9 T cell receptor beta chains from a single sample sequenced in a study of blood T cells in healthy people across ages. A second roughly 6 to 12 cycle PCR used barcoded and J-beta primers. MiXCR, run by TCRdb on the 5' RACE reads, gives a single entry per CDR3 protein. The sample yields about 1.4 million distinct CDR3 sequences, around 59% seen once. Sequencing was performed on blood. Receptors originate from a man between 18 and 29 years old in good health.

This clonotype has a handful of counts. The chain has TRBV5-5 and TRBJ2-2, with 9 bases identical to TRBD2. The V and J ends lost 6 bases and 8 bases, in that order; junction bases with no gene match: 14. The CDR3 has 16 amino acids. Germline V gene lookup returns CDR1 SGHKS and CDR2 YYEKEE (reference sequence). The CDR3 loop reads CASTDSSGGFPGELFF. In nucleotides, the CDR3 is TGTGCCAGCACGGACAGTAGCGGGGGTTTTCCGGGGGAGCTGTTTTTT.

The genes are TRBV29-1 and TRBJ1-2, with D unresolved. In germline, CDR1 is SQVTM, CDR2 ANQGSEA. CDR3 length: 12 residues. Trimming took off 6 bases at V and 4 bases at J, with 12 bases between the two ends. This CDR3 reads CSVQTAGYGYTF. The CDR3 nucleotides read TGCAGCGTCCAGACCGCGGGCTATGGCTACACCTTC.

The J gene is TRBJ2-1, the V gene TRBV12-3 or TRBV12-4; D perhaps matches TRBD1 (6 bases). The CDR3 has 15 residues. V lost 2 bases and J lost 5, with 13 bases in between. CDR3 in DNA: TGTGCCAGCAGTTTAAAGGGTGCAGGGGACAATGAGCAGTTCTTC. Translating it yields CASSLKGAGDNEQFF.

This clonotype was seen a handful of times. The chain uses TRBV28 and TRBJ2-5; TRBD1 agrees at 8 bases. CDR1 MDHEN and CDR2 SYDVKM come from the germline V gene. CDR3 length equals 15 residues. Losses at the gene ends were 3 bases for V and 4 bases for J; bases not matched to a gene: 7. The CDR3: CASSFGQGAIETQYF. In DNA form, the CDR3 reads TGTGCCAGCAGTTTCGGTCAGGGGGCGATAGAGACCCAGTACTTC.

This clonotype came up a few times. This sequence joins TRBV7-9 and TRBJ2-5; D gene ambiguous. This CDR3 region has 14 residues. Germline-derived CDR1 and CDR2 are SEHNR and FQNEAQ (reference sequence). V was cut by 3 bases and J by 4 bases, with 12 bases left in between. DNA of the CDR3: TGTGCCAGCAGCTTGGTAGACGGAAGAGAGACCCAGTACTTC. Translating it yields CASSLVDGRETQYF. Supplemented by reference TRBV7-9 and TRBJ2-5, the full variable domain reads DTGVSQNPRHKITKRGQNVTFRCDPISEHNRLYWYRQTLGQGPEFLTYFQNEAQLEKSRLLSDRFSAERPKGSFSTLEIQRTEQGDSAMYLCASSLVDGRETQYFGPGTRLLVL.

V usage is TRBV6-1 and J usage is TRBJ2-7; D possibly corresponds to TRBD1 (6 bases). Trimming stripped 5 bases from V and 5 bases from J, with 16 bases between. The CDR3 consists of 14 residues. In germline, CDR1 is MNHNS, CDR2 SASEGT. The CDR3 DNA is TGTGCCAGCAGTCTCCTACCCCAGGGGAACGAGCAGTACTTC. Its protein product is CASSLLPQGNEQYF.

This clonotype was observed a handful of times. Here the CDR3 reads CASSLSTGAKNIQYF. The DNA of the CDR3 is TGCGCCAGCAGCCTTTCGACAGGGGCCAAAAACATTCAGTACTTC. The rearrangement uses TRBV4-1 and TRBJ2-4, with 7 bases that match TRBD1. The CDR3 has 15 residues. CDR1 and CDR2 from the germline V gene are MGHRA and YSYEKL. V was clipped by 4 bases and J by 1 base; unmatched bases: 4.

This clonotype was observed a few times. The gene calls are TRBV4-3 and TRBJ2-7, with D possibly being TRBD1 (6 bases). From germline, CDR1 is LGHNA and CDR2 YSLEER. V lost 2 bases to trimming and J lost 1 base, with 15 bases between them. CDR3 size: 16 residues. DNA of the CDR3: TGCGCCAGCAGCCAACCCCGGGACAATGTATCCTACGAGCAGTACTTC. Translating it yields CASSQPRDNVSYEQYF.

The chain joins TRBV29-1 to TRBJ1-2; 12 bases agree with TRBD1. The CDR3 totals 14 residues. The ends lost 6 bases at V and 7 bases at J; junction bases unmatched: 9. CDR1 is SQVTM, CDR2 ANQGSEA, per germline. The CDR3: CSVGQGAKQGGYTF. As DNA, the CDR3 is TGCAGCGTGGGACAGGGGGCGAAGCAGGGTGGCTACACCTTC.